This is a list of T cell receptor beta chains from one sample in a study of blood T cell repertoires in COVID-19. The assay was immunoSEQ multiplex PCR, and TCRdb's table has in-frame clones only and misses some. The repertoire consists of 96,000 or so clones, with 85% to 90% occurring once and the leading ten covering 4.2%. The specimen sequenced was peripheral blood. The receptors were gathered from a human donor with COVID-19, enrolled during active disease. The donor label of this sample is uncertain. CDR3s include the opening cysteine and the closing phenylalanine or tryptophan. The order of the fields is clone size, D gene, J gene, V gene, CDR3 DNA, CDR3 protein. A D gene is named only where the DNA matches it firmly. The listing skips clone size in some rows; elsewhere it reads once, few, many or a size class.

clone_size: .; d_call: TRBD1; j_call: TRBJ1-1; v_call: TRBV5-6; cdr3_nt: TGTGCCAGCAGCTTCGGGACAGGGGGCTTATACACTGAAGCTTTCTTT; cdr3_aa: CASSFGTGGLYTEAFF
clone_size: .; d_call: .; j_call: TRBJ2-2; v_call: TRBV7-7; cdr3_nt: TGTGCTAGCAGCTTAAGCCAGAACACCGGGGAGCTGTTTTTT; cdr3_aa: CASSLSQNTGELFF
clone_size: .; d_call: TRBD1; j_call: TRBJ1-4; v_call: TRBV6-5; cdr3_nt: TGTGCCAGCAGTAGTCCGGGACAGGGGATTGAAAAACTGTTTTTT; cdr3_aa: CASSSPGQGIEKLFF
clone_size: .; d_call: TRBD1; j_call: TRBJ1-6; v_call: TRBV4-1; cdr3_nt: TGCGCCAGCAGCCAAGGCCGACAGGGGTTGAGTAATTCACCCCTCCACTTT; cdr3_aa: CASSQGRQGLSNSPLHF
clone_size: few; d_call: TRBD1; j_call: TRBJ1-2; v_call: TRBV5-4; cdr3_nt: TGTGCCAGCAGCCCAGGTCAGGGGGCTTCCGCTGGCTACACCTTC; cdr3_aa: CASSPGQGASAGYTF
clone_size: .; d_call: TRBD1; j_call: TRBJ1-2; v_call: TRBV12-3/TRBV12-4; cdr3_nt: TGTGCCAGTCGGACAGGGAGCGGCTACACCTTC; cdr3_aa: CASRTGSGYTF
clone_size: .; d_call: TRBD2; j_call: TRBJ2-1; v_call: TRBV4-1; cdr3_nt: TGCGCCAGCAGCCAAGAGGATGAGGGACTAGCGGGAGTCAATGAGCAGTTCTTC; cdr3_aa: CASSQEDEGLAGVNEQFF
clone_size: .; d_call: .; j_call: TRBJ1-1; v_call: TRBV7-9; cdr3_nt: TGTGCCAGCAGTAACATCGGGAGCACTGAAGCTTTCTTT; cdr3_aa: CASSNIGSTEAFF
clone_size: .; d_call: .; j_call: TRBJ1-3; v_call: TRBV3-1/TRBV3-2; cdr3_nt: TGTGCCAGCAGCCAAGAAATAAGGCCGGAGTTCACCATATATTTT; cdr3_aa: CASSQEIRPEFTIYF
clone_size: .; d_call: .; j_call: TRBJ1-2; v_call: TRBV18; cdr3_nt: TGTGCCAGCTCCCCCGACAAGGCCTATGGCTACACCTTC; cdr3_aa: CASSPDKAYGYTF
clone_size: .; d_call: .; j_call: TRBJ1-1; v_call: TRBV5-1; cdr3_nt: TGCGCCAGCAGCGGTCCGGGGTACGGGAACACTGAAGCTTTCTTT; cdr3_aa: CASSGPGYGNTEAFF
clone_size: .; d_call: .; j_call: TRBJ2-7; v_call: TRBV27; cdr3_nt: TGTGCCAGCAGTTCCCCCCAGGGGGGTTCCTACGAGCAGTACTTC; cdr3_aa: CASSSPQGGSYEQYF
clone_size: .; d_call: .; j_call: TRBJ1-3; v_call: TRBV27; cdr3_nt: TGTGCCAGCAGTCTAAATCGGGGGAACACCATATATTTT; cdr3_aa: CASSLNRGNTIYF
clone_size: .; d_call: .; j_call: TRBJ2-3; v_call: TRBV19; cdr3_nt: TGTGCCAGTAGGGGGGCCGGGGATACGCAGTATTTT; cdr3_aa: CASRGAGDTQYF
clone_size: once; d_call: .; j_call: TRBJ2-5; v_call: TRBV2; cdr3_nt: TGTGCCAGCAACGGCGGGGCTCTTAGGGAGACCCAGTACTTC; cdr3_aa: CASNGGALRETQYF
clone_size: .; d_call: .; j_call: TRBJ1-5; v_call: TRBV24-1; cdr3_nt: TGTGCCACCAGTGGGGTCGAGGTGAAAGGCAATCAGCCCCAGCATTTT; cdr3_aa: CATSGVEVKGNQPQHF
clone_size: .; d_call: .; j_call: TRBJ1-5; v_call: TRBV30; cdr3_nt: TGTGCCTGGAGTGTTGGAGGCGGTCAGCCCCAGCATTTT; cdr3_aa: CAWSVGGGQPQHF